The entry below describes one T cell receptor beta chain. One end of the junction does not line up with germline, which may come from a read error. The data derive from a study of T cell changes during pregnancy in multiple sclerosis. Germline V gene lookup returns CDR1 LNHDA and CDR2 SQIVND (reference sequence). There are 14 residues in the CDR3. TCRdb's table, derived via immunoSEQ multiplex PCR, lists solely in-frame clones and lacks some. The data show around 51,000 clones, roughly 93% seen once. The gene calls are TRBV19 and TRBJ2-7; 7 bases align to TRBD2. The sequencing here drew on peripheral blood, taken in the second trimester of pregnancy. The clonotype originates from a female donor with multiple sclerosis, enrolled in a pregnancy study. The CDR3 bases are TGTGTCAGTAGTATGGCTAGCGGCGCCTACGAGCAGTACTTC. It codes for CVSSMASGAYEQYF.